The T cell receptor beta chain under discussion was sequenced for a study of blood T cell repertoires in COVID-19 (TCRdb year 2020). Broadly, across the study: Collaborator samples came from the United States, Italy and Spain and covered acute and convalescent phases of COVID-19. Deeply sampled blood TCRbeta repertoires from subjects exposed to, actively infected with, or recovered from COVID-19 were included in the dataset. The repertoires were released in a freely available public database intended as a resource for research on the immune response to SARS-CoV-2. A de-identified subject ID, COVID-19 status, age in years and sex were almost always included in the sample metadata. The samples were drawn from two sources: the first 160 participants of the ongoing ImmuneRACE study, and 1,000 to 1,500 subjects contributed by 6 global collaborators. Where HLA class I and class II types were available, the types were taken from metadata supplied by the sample provider, not from assay-based typing. The material from the prospective study consisted of cDNA or gDNA derived from T cells, B-cell-depleted T cells, or PBMCs.

The cysteine opens and the phenylalanine closes a CDR3 of 16 amino acids. Just CDR3 DNA is preserved here, 48 bases in frame from base 1. Study-wide conclusions, independent of this receptor: How much clinical and demographic metadata was included differed by source and by participant, and the metadata was provided uncurated.

Participants in the prospective study were enrolled through a virtual design, were aged roughly 18 to 100 years, and lived in approximately 24 United States geographic areas. To assign participants to cohorts, the prospective study relied on clinical history that participants themselves reported in a screening survey and a study questionnaire. Recovered participants in ImmuneRACE Cohort 3 were defined as having two consecutive negative NP/OP PCR tests, clearance from a healthcare professional, or resolution of symptoms. In the prospective study, mobile phlebotomists collected whole blood, serum and a nasopharyngeal or oropharyngeal swab from each participant. Prospective study participants could optionally give additional blood draws and questionnaires over a roughly two-month period. Before DNA extraction, blood samples from the prospective study were shipped at room temperature or frozen. TCRbeta CDR3 regions were amplified from genomic DNA using the immunoSEQ Assay, a bias-controlled multiplex PCR. In the source study's methods: The number of nucleated cells in each sample was estimated by amplification of reference gene primers within the assay. Sequence reads were collapsed and filtered to measure the absolute abundance of every unique TCRbeta CDR3 rearrangement. Productive Simpson clonality was computed per sample as the square root of Simpson's diversity index over productive rearrangements. TCRdb retrieved this table from immuneACCESS and kept in-frame rearrangements only. Not all clones are present; in checked studies, unresolved V genes account for under half, and no reason is known for the remainder. Clonal size and the V and J genes are those of that table, whereas D and trimming came from the DNA. The sample includes 330,000 or so clones, with less than 90% observed a single time. 2.5% to 3.5% of the sample rests with the top ten.

As for this clone: Its target antigen remains unknown. Nothing much larger sits one base from this clone, and base qualities are not available.

What was sequenced was PBMCs or T cells enriched from blood (not recorded which). The rearranged chain carries TRBV21-1 and TRBJ1-1; the table's D call, TRBD1, was not checked against the DNA. TRBV21-1 is recorded as a pseudogene. This clonotype was obtained from a woman aged 30 to 39 who had recovered from COVID-19. The nucleotides read TGTGCCAGCAGCAACGCCAGACAGGGAGCGAACACTGAAGCTTTCTTT. Translated, this is CASSNARQGANTEAFF.